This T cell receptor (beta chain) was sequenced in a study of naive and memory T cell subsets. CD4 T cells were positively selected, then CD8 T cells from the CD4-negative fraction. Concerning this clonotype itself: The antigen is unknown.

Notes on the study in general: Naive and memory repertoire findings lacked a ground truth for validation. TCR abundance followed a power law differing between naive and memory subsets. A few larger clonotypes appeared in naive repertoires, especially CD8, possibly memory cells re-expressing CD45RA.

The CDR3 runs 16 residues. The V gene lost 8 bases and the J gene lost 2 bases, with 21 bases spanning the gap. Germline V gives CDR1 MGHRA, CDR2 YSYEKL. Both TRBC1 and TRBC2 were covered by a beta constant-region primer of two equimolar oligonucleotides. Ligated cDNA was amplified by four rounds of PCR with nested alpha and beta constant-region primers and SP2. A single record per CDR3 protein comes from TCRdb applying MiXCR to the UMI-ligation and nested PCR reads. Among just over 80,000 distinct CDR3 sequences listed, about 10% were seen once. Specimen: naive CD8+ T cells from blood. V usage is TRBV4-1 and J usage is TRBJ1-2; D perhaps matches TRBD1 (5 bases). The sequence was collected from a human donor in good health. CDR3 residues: CASANLGAEFNYGYTF. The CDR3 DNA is TGCGCCAGCGCAAACCTAGGGGCAGAATTCAACTATGGCTACACCTTC.